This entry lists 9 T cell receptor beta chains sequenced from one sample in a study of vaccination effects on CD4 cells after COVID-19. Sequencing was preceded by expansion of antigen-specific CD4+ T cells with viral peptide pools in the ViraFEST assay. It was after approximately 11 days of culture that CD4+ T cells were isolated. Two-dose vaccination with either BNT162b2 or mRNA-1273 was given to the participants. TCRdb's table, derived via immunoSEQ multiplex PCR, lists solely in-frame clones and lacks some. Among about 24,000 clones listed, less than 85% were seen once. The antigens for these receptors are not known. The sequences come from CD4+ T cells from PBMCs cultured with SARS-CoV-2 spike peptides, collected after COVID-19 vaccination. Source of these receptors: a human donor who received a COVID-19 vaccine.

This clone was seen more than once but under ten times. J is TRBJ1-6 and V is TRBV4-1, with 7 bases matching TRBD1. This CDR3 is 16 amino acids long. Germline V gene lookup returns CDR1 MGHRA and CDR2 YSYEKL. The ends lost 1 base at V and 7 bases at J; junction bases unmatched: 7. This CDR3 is CASSQAHGQANSPLHF. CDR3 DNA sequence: TGCGCCAGCAGCCAAGCTCACGGACAGGCCAATTCACCCCTCCACTTT.

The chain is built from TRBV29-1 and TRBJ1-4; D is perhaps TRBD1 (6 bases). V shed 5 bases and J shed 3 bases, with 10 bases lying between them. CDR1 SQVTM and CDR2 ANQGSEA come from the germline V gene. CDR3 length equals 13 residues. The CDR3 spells CSVWTASNEKLFF. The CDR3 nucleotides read TGCAGCGTTTGGACAGCCTCTAATGAAAAACTGTTTTTT.

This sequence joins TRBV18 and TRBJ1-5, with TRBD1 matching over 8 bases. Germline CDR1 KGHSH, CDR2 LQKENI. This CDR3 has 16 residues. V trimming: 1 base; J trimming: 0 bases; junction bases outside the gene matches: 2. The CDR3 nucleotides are TGTGCCAGCTCACCACTCACAGGGGGTAGCAATCAGCCCCAGCATTTT. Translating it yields CASSPLTGGSNQPQHF.

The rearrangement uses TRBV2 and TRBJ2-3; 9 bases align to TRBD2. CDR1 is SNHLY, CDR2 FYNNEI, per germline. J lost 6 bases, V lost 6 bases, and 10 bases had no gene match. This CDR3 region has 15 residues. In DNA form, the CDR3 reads TGTGCCAGCAGCGAGGGACTAGCTAACCGGGATACGCAGTATTTT. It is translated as CASSEGLANRDTQYF.

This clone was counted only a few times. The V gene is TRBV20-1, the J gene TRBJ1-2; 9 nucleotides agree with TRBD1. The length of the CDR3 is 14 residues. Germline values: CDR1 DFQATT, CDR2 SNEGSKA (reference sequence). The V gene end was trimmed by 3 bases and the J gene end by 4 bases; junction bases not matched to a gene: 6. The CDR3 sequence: CSASGTGSSYGYTF. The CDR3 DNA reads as TGCAGTGCTAGTGGGACAGGGTCTAGCTATGGCTACACCTTC.

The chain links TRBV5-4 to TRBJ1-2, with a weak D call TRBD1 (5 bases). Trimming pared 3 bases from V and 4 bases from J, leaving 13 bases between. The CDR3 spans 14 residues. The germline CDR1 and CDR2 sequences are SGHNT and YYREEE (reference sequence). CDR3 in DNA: TGTGCCAGCAGCTCAACAGGCCGGAGCTATGGCTACACCTTC. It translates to CASSSTGRSYGYTF.

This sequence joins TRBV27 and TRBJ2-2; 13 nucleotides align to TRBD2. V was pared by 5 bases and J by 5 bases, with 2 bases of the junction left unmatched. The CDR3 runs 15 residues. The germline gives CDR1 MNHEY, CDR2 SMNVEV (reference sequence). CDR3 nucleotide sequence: TGTGCCAGCAGTCGACTAGCGGGGGGTACCGGGGAGCTGTTTTTT. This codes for CASSRLAGGTGELFF.

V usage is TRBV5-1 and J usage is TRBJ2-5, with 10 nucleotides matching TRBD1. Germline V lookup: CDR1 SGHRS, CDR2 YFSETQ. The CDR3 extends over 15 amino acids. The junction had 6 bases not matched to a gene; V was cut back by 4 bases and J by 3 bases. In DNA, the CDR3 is TGCGCCAGCAGCGACGGGACAGGGGTAAAAGAGACCCAGTACTTC. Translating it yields CASSDGTGVKETQYF.

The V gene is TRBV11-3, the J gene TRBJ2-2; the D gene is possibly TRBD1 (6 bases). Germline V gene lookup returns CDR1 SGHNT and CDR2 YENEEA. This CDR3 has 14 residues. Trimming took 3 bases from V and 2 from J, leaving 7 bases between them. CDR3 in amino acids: CASSLGQNTGELFF. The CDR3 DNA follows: TGTGCCAGCAGCTTGGGACAAAACACCGGGGAGCTGTTTTTT.